The 4 T cell receptor beta chains given below trace back to one sample, sequenced in a study of CD4 T cells in relation to SARS-CoV-2 and coronaviruses. Here immunoSEQ multiplex PCR was the method, and the copy in TCRdb shows in-frame clones only, minus some. The repertoire includes about 38,000 clones, 85% to 90% of them detected once, and about a tenth sits in the top ten. Input material: memory CD4+ T cells from PBMCs. Source of these receptors: an adult with COVID-19.

This chain joins TRBV29-1 and TRBJ1-1; TRBD1 might be the D (5 bases). Looked up from germline, CDR1 is SQVTM and CDR2 is ANQGSEA. V was pared by 4 bases and J by 1 base, with 10 bases between. CDR3 length equals 13 residues. CDR3 sequence reads: CSVGGTANTEAFF. In DNA form, the CDR3 reads TGCAGCGTTGGCGGGACGGCGAACACTGAAGCTTTCTTT.

The rearrangement uses TRBV20-1 and TRBJ2-1, with 9 bases fitting TRBD2. CDR3 size: 15 residues. V lost 3 bases to trimming and J lost 6 bases; unmatched junction nucleotides: 9. The germline V gene encodes CDR1 DFQATT and CDR2 SNEGSKA (reference sequence). The CDR3 bases are TGCAGTGCTAGTAGGGGACTAGCCGAGGCCAATGAGCAGTTCTTC. Its translation is CSASRGLAEANEQFF.

The rearrangement uses TRBV5-1 and TRBJ2-5; perhaps D is TRBD1 or TRBD2 (6 bases each). This CDR3 comprises 14 residues. V shed 1 base and J shed 2 bases, with 9 bases lying between them. Germline V CDR1 and CDR2: SGHRS, YFSETQ. The CDR3 nucleotides are TGCGCCAGCAGCTTGCGGGGGCTTCAAGAGACCCAGTACTTC. This encodes CASSLRGLQETQYF.

In DNA, the CDR3 is TGTGCCAGCAGTGCGACCGGGGGGGATTCCAAGACTGAAGCTTTCTTT. This sequence encodes CASSATGGDSKTEAFF. The chain is built from TRBV28 and TRBJ1-1, with TRBD1 as a possible D gene (5 bases). The germline CDR1 and CDR2 sequences are MDHEN and SYDVKM. This CDR3 region has 16 residues. The V gene lost 5 bases and the J gene lost 5 bases, with 21 bases spanning the gap.